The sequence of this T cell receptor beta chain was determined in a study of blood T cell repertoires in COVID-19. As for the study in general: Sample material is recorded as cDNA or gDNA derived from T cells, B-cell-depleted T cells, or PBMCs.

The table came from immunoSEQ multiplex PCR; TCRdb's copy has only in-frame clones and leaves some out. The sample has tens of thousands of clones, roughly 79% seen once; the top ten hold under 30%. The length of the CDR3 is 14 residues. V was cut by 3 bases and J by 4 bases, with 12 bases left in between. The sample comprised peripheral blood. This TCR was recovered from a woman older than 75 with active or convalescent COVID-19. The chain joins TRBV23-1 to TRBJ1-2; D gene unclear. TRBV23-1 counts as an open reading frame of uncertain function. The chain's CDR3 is CASSHSAALYGYTF. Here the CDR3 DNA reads TGCGCCAGCAGTCACAGCGCGGCACTCTATGGCTACACCTTC.